The 27 T cell receptor beta chains given below trace back to one sample, sequenced in a study of blood T cell repertoires in COVID-19. Profiling relied on immunoSEQ multiplex PCR, and the TCRdb table lists in-frame clones only, not all of them. The table shows some 460,000 clones, with about 85% occurring only once. What was sequenced was PBMCs or T cells enriched from blood (not recorded which). These receptors were collected from a young woman who had recovered from COVID-19.

V usage is TRBV11-3 and J usage is TRBJ1-1; TRBD1 might be the D (5 bases). The V gene lost 1 base and the J gene lost 5 bases, with 8 bases spanning the gap. CDR3 size: 13 residues. Germline CDR1 reads SGHNT; CDR2 reads YENEEA. CDR3 bases: TGTGCCAGCAGCTTAGGCAGGGATACTGAAGCTTTCTTT. Translating gives CASSLGRDTEAFF.

In regard to this clone: This same CDR3 is encoded by further DNA sequences in the sample. This chain joins TRBV7-9 and TRBJ2-7; D ambiguous. CDR1 and CDR2 (germline): SEHNR, FQNEAQ (reference sequence). This CDR3 has 13 amino acids. V was trimmed by 1 base and J by 3 bases, leaving 7 bases between them. Here the CDR3 DNA reads TGTGCCAGCAGCTTAGGGCAGTTCTACGAGCAGTACTTC. Translating it yields CASSLGQFYEQYF.

The rearrangement uses TRBV18 and TRBJ2-7, with a possible D match to TRBD1 (6 bases). V was cut by 5 bases and J by 4 bases, with 12 bases left in between. The CDR3 covers 13 residues. Germline V gene sequence: CDR1 KGHSH, CDR2 LQKENI. CDR3 amino acids: CASSAGQSYEQYF. CDR3 DNA sequence: TGTGCCAGCTCAGCTGGACAGAGTTACGAGCAGTACTTC.

This clone came up once. This chain uses TRBV7-9 with TRBJ2-6; TRBD1 aligns across 7 bases. The germline V gene has CDR1 SEHNR and CDR2 FQNEAQ (reference sequence). Trimming removed 6 bases from V and 2 bases from J; junction bases left unmatched: 7. This CDR3 contains 16 residues. CDR3 coding DNA: TGTGCCAGCAGACCCCGACAGGGAGCTGGGGCCAACGTCCTGACTTTC. This gives the protein CASRPRQGAGANVLTF.

The chain recombines TRBV3-1 (or the pseudogene TRBV3-2) with TRBJ2-5; no definite D call. V lost 0 bases and J 7 bases, leaving 9 bases between the germline ends. The CDR3 loop spans 13 amino acids. CDR1 and CDR2 from the germline V gene are LGHDT and YNNKEL (reference sequence). DNA for the CDR3: TGTGCCAGCAGCCAAGACCCCAGTGGGACCCAGTACTTC. This codes for CASSQDPSGTQYF.

This CDR3 is CASSPRSGDTDTQYF. The CDR3 bases are TGCGCCAGCAGCCCCCGTAGCGGGGACACAGATACGCAGTATTTT. The chain has TRBV4-1 and TRBJ2-3; 8 positions agree with TRBD2. Germline trimming cut 4 bases from V and 2 bases from J; bases unmatched to any gene: 5. This CDR3 is 15 amino acids long. Germline assignment: CDR1 MGHRA and CDR2 YSYEKL.

CDR3: CASSLVTDRSNQPQHF. The CDR3 bases are TGTGCCAGCAGCTTAGTAACGGACAGGTCTAATCAGCCCCAGCATTTT. The rearrangement uses TRBV7-9 and TRBJ1-5; 7 bases are a match to TRBD1. The CDR3 length is 16 residues. Germline assignment: CDR1 SEHNR and CDR2 FQNEAQ (reference sequence). Germline trimming cut 1 base from V and 4 bases from J; bases unmatched to any gene: 7.

The chain is built from TRBV6-5 and TRBJ1-5; 7 nucleotides agree with TRBD1. The V gene end was trimmed by 5 bases and the J gene end by 2 bases; junction bases not matched to a gene: 6. Germline values: CDR1 MNHEY, CDR2 SVGAGI. The CDR3 loop spans 15 amino acids. CDR3 residues: CASSPPRGRNQPQHF. CDR3 bases: TGTGCCAGCAGTCCCCCAAGGGGGCGCAATCAGCCCCAGCATTTT.

V usage is TRBV7-9 and J usage is TRBJ2-7; TRBD1 matches 8 bases. CDR1 and CDR2 from the germline V gene are SEHNR and FQNEAQ (reference sequence). V trimming: 4 bases; J trimming: 1 base; junction bases outside the gene matches: 6. The CDR3 covers 15 residues. CDR3 in amino acids: CASSSDRGVSYEQYF. In DNA form, the CDR3 reads TGTGCCAGCAGCTCCGACAGGGGCGTATCCTACGAGCAGTACTTC. The full variable domain, rest sourced from reference TRBV7-9 and TRBJ2-7, is DTGVSQNPRHKITKRGQNVTFRCDPISEHNRLYWYRQTLGQGPEFLTYFQNEAQLEKSRLLSDRFSAERPKGSFSTLEIQRTEQGDSAMYLCASSSDRGVSYEQYFGPGTRLTVT.

This clone has a single count. This rearrangement joins TRBV6-6 to TRBJ2-2, with D possibly being TRBD1 (6 bases). Germline values: CDR1 MNHNY, CDR2 SVGAGI (reference sequence). CDR3 size: 15 residues. Deletions cut 4 bases from V and 2 bases from J, with 11 bases between. The CDR3 region has the DNA TGTGCCAGCAGTTTTGGACAGCGAAACACCGGGGAGCTGTTTTTT. This sequence encodes CASSFGQRNTGELFF.

The rearrangement links TRBV6-5 to TRBJ2-6; a weak D match, TRBD1 (6 bases). The length of the CDR3 is 15 residues. V was shortened by 2 bases and J by 4 bases, with 9 bases between the two germline ends. In germline, CDR1 is MNHEY, CDR2 SVGAGI. CDR3 bases: TGTGCCAGCAGTTACAACAGGGCAGGGGCCAACGTCCTGACTTTC. This encodes CASSYNRAGANVLTF.

The chain links TRBV6-5 to TRBJ2-1, with D tentatively TRBD1 (5 bases). V lost 5 bases and J lost 5, with 13 bases in between. Looked up from germline, CDR1 is MNHEY and CDR2 is SVGAGI. The length of the CDR3 is 14 residues. CDR3 in amino acids: CASSPRGGDNEQFF. The CDR3 region has the DNA TGTGCCAGCAGTCCTAGGGGTGGGGACAATGAGCAGTTCTTC.

The J gene is TRBJ1-6, the V gene TRBV7-9; TRBD1 is a possible D gene (5 bases). This CDR3 comprises 17 residues. The V end was cut by 1 base, the J end by 4 bases, with 14 bases between. CDR1 and CDR2 (germline): SEHNR, FQNEAQ (reference sequence). This CDR3 is CASSLGVRDLYNSPLHF. The CDR3 DNA is TGTGCCAGCAGCTTAGGTGTCCGGGACTTATATAATTCACCCCTCCACTTT.

The J gene is TRBJ2-3, the V gene TRBV30; 8 nucleotides align to TRBD1. The CDR3 runs 13 residues. Germline V lookup: CDR1 GTSNPN, CDR2 SVGIG (reference sequence). Trimming cost V 3 bases and J 6 bases; bases outside gene matches: 5. Written as DNA, the CDR3 is TGTGCCTGGAGATGGCGGGACAGGGATACGCAGTATTTT. Its protein product is CAWRWRDRDTQYF.

The CDR3: CASSSQGLSGNTIYF. CDR3 sequence (DNA): TGTGCCAGCAGCTCCCAAGGACTCTCTGGAAACACCATATATTTT. J is TRBJ1-3 and V is TRBV9; D is uncertain. The germline V gene encodes CDR1 SGDLS and CDR2 YYNGEE. This CDR3 spans 15 amino acids. Trimming left V 4 bases short and J 0 bases short, with 11 bases between. The full variable domain, in which reference TRBV9 and TRBJ1-3 provide the parts outside the CDR3, is DSGVTQTPKHLITATGQRVTLRCSPRSGDLSVYWYQQSLDQGLQFLIQYYNGEERAKGNILERFSAQQFPDLHSELNLSSLELGDSALYFCASSSQGLSGNTIYFGEGSWLTVV.

The chain couples TRBV5-1 to TRBJ1-2; TRBD1 aligns across 7 bases. This CDR3 has 16 residues. The V and J ends lost 4 bases and 4 bases, in that order; junction bases with no gene match: 13. CDR1 SGHRS and CDR2 YFSETQ come from the germline V gene. CDR3 protein: CASSLKQGPSPYGYTF. DNA of the CDR3: TGCGCCAGCAGCCTGAAACAGGGGCCTTCCCCCTATGGCTACACCTTC.

J is TRBJ1-2 and V is TRBV12-3 or TRBV12-4, with no clear D. The V gene lost 8 bases and the J gene lost 8 bases, with 15 bases spanning the gap. The CDR3 covers 12 residues. This chain's CDR3 is CASSPWAGGYTF. The DNA for the CDR3 is TGTGCCAGCTCTCCCTGGGCGGGAGGCTACACCTTC.

CDR3 sequence: CASRPGQGYEQYF. The CDR3 DNA reads TGTGCCAGCAGACCCGGACAGGGCTACGAGCAGTACTTC. The chain carries TRBV6-5 and TRBJ2-7, with 8 nucleotides matching TRBD1. CDR3 size: 13 residues. Trimming cost V 6 bases and J 3 bases; bases outside gene matches: 4. Germline-derived CDR1 and CDR2 are MNHEY and SVGAGI.

This rearrangement joins TRBV5-6 to TRBJ2-5; D is possibly TRBD1 (5 bases). CDR3 size: 15 residues. Trimming removed 4 bases at V and 4 bases at J, with 17 bases between. Germline CDR1 SGHDT, CDR2 YYEEEE. The CDR3, as DNA: TGTGCCAGCAGCCCGACGCCCGACAGACTAGAGACCCAGTACTTC. Its protein product is CASSPTPDRLETQYF.

CDR3 coding DNA: TGTGCCAGCAGCCGACTCTCTGGGGCCAACGTCCTGACTTTC. Amino acids: CASSRLSGANVLTF. The chain joins TRBV9 to TRBJ2-6; no clear D. Trimming stripped 4 bases from V and 0 bases from J, with 5 bases between. CDR3 size: 14 residues. Looked up from germline, CDR1 is SGDLS and CDR2 is YYNGEE.

This clone was counted only a few times. The V gene is TRBV19, the J gene TRBJ1-5, with D perhaps TRBD1 (6 bases). The CDR3 has 15 amino acids. Trimming pared 3 bases from V and 3 bases from J, leaving 12 bases between. Germline V gives CDR1 LNHDA, CDR2 SQIVND (reference sequence). Here the CDR3 reads CASSMVRGPNQPQHF. In nucleotides, the CDR3 is TGTGCCAGTAGTATGGTCAGGGGCCCCAATCAGCCCCAGCATTTT.

Remarks on this clone: The same CDR3 is also encoded by other DNA sequences in this sample. This chain joins TRBV2 and TRBJ2-7; no reliable D call. The V gene's germline CDR1 is SNHLY and CDR2 FYNNEI. V was pared by 4 bases and J by 0 bases, with 10 bases between. The CDR3 extends over 14 amino acids. CDR3: CASSAQRSSYEQYF. CDR3 in DNA: TGTGCCAGCAGTGCTCAGCGAAGCTCCTACGAGCAGTACTTC. The whole variable domain, remainder taken from reference TRBV2 and TRBJ2-7, is EPEVTQTPSHQVTQMGQEVILRCVPISNHLYFYWYRQILGQKVEFLVSFYNNEISEKSEIFDDQFSVERPDGSNFTLKIRSTKLEDSAMYFCASSAQRSSYEQYFGPGTRLTVT.

The chain carries TRBV2 and TRBJ2-6; 9 bases are shared with TRBD1. The CDR3 is 19 amino acids. Germline V CDR1 and CDR2: SNHLY, FYNNEI. V shed 6 bases and J 4 bases; nucleotides not matched to a gene: 16. CDR3 region: CASSPFGTGISGGANVLTF. DNA of the CDR3: TGTGCCAGCAGCCCATTCGGGACAGGGATTTCGGGGGGGGCCAACGTCCTGACTTTC.

The V and J genes are TRBV18 and TRBJ1-3; D possibly corresponds to TRBD1 (6 bases). This CDR3 contains 16 residues. V lost 4 bases and J lost 0, with 13 bases in between. The germline V gene encodes CDR1 KGHSH and CDR2 LQKENI. In DNA, the CDR3 is TGTGCCAGCTCACTCACAGGGTATAACTCTGGAAACACCATATATTTT. Protein: CASSLTGYNSGNTIYF. The variable domain in full, completed from reference TRBV18 and TRBJ1-3, reads NAGVMQNPRHLVRRRGQEARLRCSPMKGHSHVYWYRQLPEEGLKFMVYLQKENIIDESGMPKERFSAEFPKEGPSILRIQQVVRGDSAAYFCASSLTGYNSGNTIYFGEGSWLTVV.

This chain links TRBV10-2 with TRBJ2-7; possible D gene TRBD2, 5 bases. Looked up from germline, CDR1 is WSHSY and CDR2 is SAAADI. The CDR3 is 20 amino acids. Trimming took off 3 bases at V and 0 bases at J, with 27 bases between the two ends. DNA of the CDR3: TGCGCCAGCAGTGATAGGAGGAGGCGAGGACTTTCCATCGTCTCCTACGAGCAGTACTTC. Its protein product is CASSDRRRRGLSIVSYEQYF.

This chain joins TRBV3-1 (or the pseudogene TRBV3-2) and TRBJ2-5, with D possibly TRBD2 on 7 matching bases. The V gene lost 3 bases and the J gene lost 4 bases, with 30 bases spanning the gap. Looked up from germline, CDR1 is LGHDT and CDR2 is YNNKEL (reference sequence). This CDR3 comprises 20 residues. CDR3 region: CASSHPIRWEGGRRSETQYF. In nucleotides, the CDR3 is TGTGCCAGCAGCCACCCCATCCGTTGGGAGGGGGGGCGTAGATCAGAGACCCAGTACTTC.

The V and J genes are TRBV24-1 and TRBJ1-2, with 7 bases matching TRBD1. The J segment lost 7 bases and the V segment lost 9 bases, leaving 7 bases of the junction unmatched. This CDR3 spans 12 amino acids. Germline CDR1 and CDR2: KGHDR and SFDVKD. CDR3 amino acids: CATATGVGGYTF. CDR3 DNA: TGTGCCACCGCCACAGGGGTGGGTGGCTACACCTTC.